Following are 24 T cell receptor beta chains from one sample sequenced in a study of blood T cells in healthy people across ages. A second about 6 to 12 cycle PCR used barcoded and J-beta primers. TCRdb processed the 5' RACE reads anew with MiXCR; each CDR3 protein has one entry. The sample lists about 640,000 distinct CDR3 sequences, under 65% occurring once. Sample: blood. The receptors were sampled from a man aged 60 to 69 in good health.

This clonotype came up a few times. The rearrangement links TRBV7-2 to TRBJ2-1; D may be TRBD2 (7 bases). Germline V gene data show CDR1 as SGHTA and CDR2 as FQGNSA. V lost 5 bases and J lost 8, with 25 bases in between. The CDR3 runs 17 residues. The CDR3 protein is CASSPLGAGAPGDEQFF. The DNA for the CDR3 is TGTGCCAGCAGCCCCCTTGGGGCGGGGGCCCCGGGGGATGAGCAGTTCTTC.

This chain links TRBV5-1 with TRBJ2-5, with 9 positions matching TRBD1. The J call is uncertain, as TRBJ2-1 better fits the DNA end. This CDR3 has 19 amino acids. Germline assignment: CDR1 SGHRS and CDR2 YFSETQ. The CDR3 nucleotides are TGCGCCAGCAGCTTGCGGCCCGCGTTCACAGGGGGCTACCAAGAGACCCAGTTCTTC. Its translation: CASSLRPAFTGGYQETQFF.

The V call is TRBV20-1, the J call TRBJ2-5; TRBD1 matches at 8 bases. Losses at the gene ends were 6 bases for V and 4 bases for J; bases not matched to a gene: 4. The CDR3 is 12 residues long. Germline CDR1 and CDR2: DFQATT and SNEGSKA (reference sequence). The CDR3 nucleotides are TGCAGTGCCCCGACAGGGGTAGAGACCCAGTACTTC. Amino acids: CSAPTGVETQYF.

This clonotype was counted between two and nine times. The V and J genes are TRBV7-2 and TRBJ2-5, with no clear D. This CDR3 has 13 residues. Trimming pared 2 bases from V and 5 bases from J, leaving 9 bases between. CDR1 is SGHTA, CDR2 FQGNSA, per germline. CDR3 sequence reads: CASSLTAGETQYF. The DNA for the CDR3 is TGTGCCAGCAGCTTAACAGCAGGCGAGACCCAGTACTTC.

In its sample, this clonotype was seen a few times. This may arise from a read error, as a much more abundant clone is one base away. The CDR3 loop is CASSYASGRETQYF. CDR3 DNA: TGTGCCAGCAGTTACGCATCAGGCCGGGAGACCCAGTACTTC. The chain couples TRBV6-5 to TRBJ2-5; D remains unclear. V lost 2 bases and J 5 bases, leaving 12 bases between the germline ends. Germline lookup yields CDR1 MNHEY and CDR2 SVGAGI. The CDR3 sequence is 14 residues long.

As to this clonotype: A much larger clone lies one base from this, so it may be a read error. The CDR3 DNA follows: TGTGCCAGCAACGTACAGGGGAACACTGAAGCTTTCTTT. This gives the protein CASNVQGNTEAFF. The chain links TRBV2 to TRBJ1-1, with D possibly being TRBD1 (6 bases). This CDR3 has 13 residues. V lost 7 bases to trimming and J lost 1 base, with 10 bases between them. CDR1 is SNHLY, CDR2 FYNNEI, per germline. Full variable domain (remainder filled in from reference TRBV2 and TRBJ1-1): EPEVTQTPSHQVTQMGQEVILRCVPISNHLYFYWYRQILGQKVEFLVSFYNNEISEKSEIFDDQFSVERPDGSNFTLKIRSTKLEDSAMYFCASNVQGNTEAFFGQGTRLTVV.

The rearrangement joins TRBV16 to TRBJ1-5; D unclear. The CDR3 runs 15 residues. V was pared by 2 bases and J by 2 bases, with 10 bases between. Germline V gene data show CDR1 as KGHSY and CDR2 as FQNENV. In DNA form, the CDR3 reads TGTGCCAGCAGCCAACCGTACAGCCGCAATCAGCCCCAGCATTTT. Translation gives CASSQPYSRNQPQHF. Complete variable domain (other parts from reference TRBV16 and TRBJ1-5): GEEVAQTPKHLVRGEGQKAKLYCAPIKGHSYVFWYQQVLKNEFKFLISFQNENVFDETGMPKERFSAKCLPNSPCSLEIQATKLEDSAVYFCASSQPYSRNQPQHFGDGTRLSIL.

A few counts support this clonotype. The chain couples TRBV12-3 or TRBV12-4 to TRBJ2-5; TRBD2 might be the D (6 bases). The V end lost 8 bases, the J end lost 4 bases, and 14 bases lay between the germline ends. CDR3 length equals 13 residues. The CDR3 is CASSNQGGETQYF. The CDR3 DNA reads as TGTGCCAGCTCGAACCAGGGAGGAGAGACCCAGTACTTC.

For this clonotype: Given a much more abundant clone one base away, this may be a read error. The chain combines TRBV29-1 with TRBJ2-7; TRBD1 matches 11 bases. Trimming cost V 7 bases and J 5 bases; bases outside gene matches: 7. Germline V gene lookup returns CDR1 SQVTM and CDR2 ANQGSEA. The CDR3 is made up of 13 amino acids. The CDR3, as DNA: TGCAGCGCCGGGACAGGGGGTACCGACGAGCAGTACTTC. This codes for CSAGTGGTDEQYF.

This chain joins TRBV6-6 and TRBJ2-1, with 8 bases lining up with TRBD2. Per the germline V gene, CDR1 is MNHNY and CDR2 is SVGAGI (reference sequence). The CDR3 has 14 amino acids. The trim removed 7 bases at V and 7 bases at J, leaving 9 bases unmatched. CDR3 amino acids: CASTGGIIANEQFF. CDR3 coding DNA: TGTGCCAGCACGGGGGGGATCATTGCGAATGAGCAGTTCTTC.

This clonotype has only a few counts. V and J are TRBV6-6 and TRBJ2-4; D remains unclear. The V and J ends lost 4 bases and 6 bases respectively, with 7 bases between them. This CDR3 region has 12 residues. CDR1 is MNHNY, CDR2 SVGAGI, per germline (reference sequence). The CDR3 here is CASSLTLNIQYF. CDR3 DNA: TGTGCCAGCAGTTTGACGTTAAACATTCAGTACTTC.

CDR3 sequence (DNA): TGTGCCAGCAGTTACGGGGGGCCCTCCTACAATGAGCAGTTCTTC. This gives the protein CASSYGGPSYNEQFF. The chain couples TRBV6-6 to TRBJ2-1; tentatively, D is TRBD1 or TRBD2 (6 bases each). V was clipped by 2 bases and J by 0 bases, with 8 bases between them. CDR1 MNHNY and CDR2 SVGAGI come from the germline V gene (reference sequence). The CDR3 covers 15 residues.

The DNA of the CDR3 is TGTGCCAGCAGCGGGGGGAGGGGAGCCTACAATGAGCAGTTCTTC. Translated: CASSGGRGAYNEQFF. The chain combines TRBV7-9 with TRBJ2-1; 7 nucleotides agree with TRBD2. This CDR3 spans 15 amino acids. Germline V gene data show CDR1 as SEHNR and CDR2 as FQNEAQ (reference sequence). The trim removed 5 bases at V and 2 bases at J, leaving 6 bases unmatched.

Only a few counts were recorded for this clonotype. The V and J genes are TRBV7-2 and TRBJ2-1; 9 bases map to TRBD2. V dropped 6 bases and J dropped 0; count of bases not matched to a gene: 6. CDR1 and CDR2 (germline): SGHTA, FQGNSA. CDR3 size: 16 residues. The CDR3 loop reads CASRVTSGSSYNEQFF. DNA of the CDR3: TGTGCCAGCAGGGTTACTAGCGGGTCCTCCTACAATGAGCAGTTCTTC.

V gene TRBV20-1 combines with J gene TRBJ2-5; 8 bases match TRBD2. The ends lost 5 bases at V and 2 bases at J; junction bases unmatched: 7. The germline V gene has CDR1 DFQATT and CDR2 SNEGSKA (reference sequence). This CDR3 region has 14 residues. The CDR3 DNA follows: TGCAGTGCTCCCCGGACTAGCCAGCAAGAGACCCAGTACTTC. It yields the protein CSAPRTSQQETQYF.

The V gene is TRBV18, the J gene TRBJ2-7, with 11 bases matching TRBD1. The germline CDR1 and CDR2 sequences are KGHSH and LQKENI. Trimming took 4 bases from V and 2 from J; bases not matched to a gene: 4. This CDR3 is 15 amino acids long. Here the CDR3 reads CASSLGQGAAYEQYF. The CDR3 DNA sequence: TGTGCCAGCTCACTTGGACAGGGGGCAGCCTACGAGCAGTACTTC.

The chain links TRBV10-3 to TRBJ1-3, with D possibly matching TRBD1 (6 bases). The CDR3 totals 17 residues. Germline CDR1 and CDR2: ENHRY and SYGVKD. Trimming pared 9 bases from V and 0 bases from J, leaving 21 bases between. The CDR3 spells CAIQRGGEAGSGNTIYF. The CDR3 DNA sequence: TGTGCCATACAGCGAGGGGGGGAAGCTGGCTCTGGAAACACCATATATTTT.

This clonotype appeared a few times. This chain uses TRBV5-6 with TRBJ2-5; D is unresolved. The CDR3 is made up of 14 amino acids. From germline, CDR1 is SGHDT and CDR2 YYEEEE. V lost 4 bases and J 2 bases, leaving 12 bases between the germline ends. The CDR3 loop reads CASSRLLGQETQYF. CDR3 DNA: TGTGCCAGCAGCAGACTCCTAGGTCAAGAGACCCAGTACTTC.

In regard to this clonotype: The junction shows a germline mismatch at one end, possibly a read error. The chain has TRBV28 and TRBJ2-6; the D gene is possibly TRBD1 (6 bases). This CDR3 is built from 16 residues. Germline V gene sequence: CDR1 MDHEN, CDR2 SYDVKM. The CDR3 bases are TGTGCCAGCACTTTAGGGGGAAACTCTGGGGCCAACGTCCTGACTTTC. It specifies CASTLGGNSGANVLTF.

This clonotype came up a few times. Since a much larger clone is just one base distant, this may be a read error. V gene TRBV7-2 combines with J gene TRBJ1-2; maybe TRBD1 (5 bases). V was shortened by 5 bases and J by 2 bases, with 12 bases between the two germline ends. Germline CDR1 reads SGHTA; CDR2 reads FQGNSA. The CDR3 sequence is 14 residues long. The CDR3, as DNA: TGTGCCAGCAGCGTAGATCACAGGAACTATGGCTACACCTTC. Protein: CASSVDHRNYGYTF.

This clonotype turned up a few times. The chain has TRBV18 and TRBJ2-1, with D tentatively TRBD2 (6 bases). The DNA end is more similar to TRBJ2-7, so the J call may be wrong. Germline V gives CDR1 KGHSH, CDR2 LQKENI. This CDR3 is 15 amino acids long. The CDR3 DNA reads TGTGCCAGCTCACCCGAGACTAGTTCCTACAATGAGCAGTACTTC. As protein: CASSPETSSYNEQYF.

This clonotype has only a few counts. This chain links TRBV7-2 with TRBJ2-2; D may be TRBD2 (5 bases). The CDR3 length is 14 residues. V lost 8 bases and J lost 1, with 11 bases in between. Germline values: CDR1 SGHTA, CDR2 FQGNSA. This chain's CDR3 is CASANGVNTGELFF. The CDR3 coding sequence is TGTGCCAGCGCAAACGGGGTGAACACCGGGGAGCTGTTTTTT.

The CDR3 nucleotides are TGTGCCAGCAGCTTGATGCCCGACCTAAACAATGAGCAGTTCTTC. This translates into CASSLMPDLNNEQFF. The rearrangement joins TRBV13 to TRBJ2-1; D not certain. The V end lost 3 bases, the J end lost 5 bases, and 14 bases lay between the germline ends. CDR1 is PRHDT, CDR2 FYEKMQ, per germline (reference sequence). The CDR3 is made up of 15 amino acids.

This chain joins TRBV6-6 and TRBJ1-2, with D possibly matching TRBD1 (5 bases). The germline gives CDR1 MNHNY, CDR2 SVGAGI (reference sequence). The germline V and J ends were trimmed by 0 bases and 1 base, with 12 bases remaining between them. CDR3 length equals 16 residues. CDR3 sequence reads: CASSYSPRGRNYGYTF. The CDR3 region has the DNA TGTGCCAGCAGTTACTCGCCGAGGGGCCGTAACTATGGCTACACCTTC.